The 23 T cell receptor beta chains presented below share a single source sample, sequenced in a study of blood T cell repertoires in COVID-19 (dated by TCRdb to between 2020 and 2021). Receptors were amplified or captured by the immunoSEQ multiplex PCR assay. Held by TCRdb, this immuneACCESS table contains in-frame sequences only and omits some clones. Under half of the omission traces to an unresolved V gene where checked; the cause of the rest is unknown. In all, the sample holds tens of thousands of clones, and roughly 90% of those were seen once. The biggest ten clones account for roughly 38% of the sample. Sequencing input: peripheral blood. The receptors stem from a man between 60 and 70 years old with active or convalescent COVID-19.

The chain is built from TRBV27 and TRBJ1-1; 9 nucleotides match TRBD1. V dropped 1 base and J dropped 7; count of bases not matched to a gene: 7. The CDR3 loop spans 15 amino acids. Per germline, CDR1 MNHEY and CDR2 SMNVEV (reference sequence). CDR3 in DNA: TGTGCCAGCAGTTTATACGGACAGGGGTTGATTGAAGCTTTCTTT. Amino acid sequence: CASSLYGQGLIEAFF.

Only one count was recorded for this clone. The chain employs TRBV7-2 and TRBJ1-2; D is ambiguous. CDR3 length equals 13 residues. Germline V gives CDR1 SGHTA, CDR2 FQGNSA. The V end lost 5 bases, the J end lost 2 bases, and 9 bases lay between the germline ends. This CDR3 is CASSPDTNYGYTF. The CDR3 nucleotides are TGTGCCAGCAGCCCTGACACAAACTATGGCTACACCTTC.

The V gene is TRBV7-8, the J gene TRBJ1-2; 7 nucleotides match TRBD1. Trimming cost V 3 bases and J 2 bases; bases outside gene matches: 15. The CDR3 is 18 residues long. Germline V gene lookup returns CDR1 SGHVS and CDR2 FQNEAQ. This CDR3 reads CASSFRLYGDSKNYGYTF. Here the CDR3 DNA reads TGTGCCAGCAGCTTTCGACTTTATGGGGACAGTAAAAACTATGGCTACACCTTC.

This clone turned up a few times. The chain joins TRBV2 to TRBJ1-5; D may be TRBD1 (6 bases). The CDR3 totals 13 residues. Germline V gene sequence: CDR1 SNHLY, CDR2 FYNNEI. Trimming took off 6 bases at V and 1 base at J, with 7 bases between the two ends. The CDR3 is CASRGQSNQPQHF. Written as DNA, the CDR3 is TGTGCCAGCAGGGGACAAAGCAATCAGCCCCAGCATTTT. The full variable domain, completed using reference TRBV2 and TRBJ1-5, is EPEVTQTPSHQVTQMGQEVILRCVPISNHLYFYWYRQILGQKVEFLVSFYNNEISEKSEIFDDQFSVERPDGSNFTLKIRSTKLEDSAMYFCASRGQSNQPQHFGDGTRLSIL.

The chain employs TRBV7-9 and TRBJ2-7, with TRBD1 identical over 9 bases. After removal of 4 bases from V and 5 bases from J, the junction contained 6 bases not matched to a gene. This CDR3 has 14 amino acids. Germline CDR1 is SEHNR and CDR2 is FQNEAQ (reference sequence). CDR3: CASSWGQGVDEQYF. The CDR3 nucleotides read TGTGCCAGCAGCTGGGGACAGGGTGTCGACGAGCAGTACTTC. Full variable domain (remainder filled in from reference TRBV7-9 and TRBJ2-7): DTGVSQNPRHKITKRGQNVTFRCDPISEHNRLYWYRQTLGQGPEFLTYFQNEAQLEKSRLLSDRFSAERPKGSFSTLEIQRTEQGDSAMYLCASSWGQGVDEQYFGPGTRLTVT.

J is TRBJ2-7 and V is TRBV6-6; 7 nucleotides match TRBD1. The CDR3 runs to 13 residues. Germline trimming cut 6 bases from V and 4 bases from J; bases unmatched to any gene: 6. Germline V gene sequence: CDR1 MNHNY, CDR2 SVGAGI (reference sequence). DNA for the CDR3: TGTGCCAGCAGCCCCGGACAGGTTTACGAGCAGTACTTC. It specifies CASSPGQVYEQYF.

V is TRBV7-9 and J is TRBJ2-3; maybe TRBD1 (8 bases). This CDR3 is 16 amino acids long. Trimming cost V 5 bases and J 4 bases, with 19 bases left between them. Germline values: CDR1 SEHNR, CDR2 FQNEAQ (reference sequence). CDR3 sequence reads: CASSHLQGAGADTQYF. In DNA form, the CDR3 reads TGTGCCAGCAGCCACCTGCAGGGGGCGGGGGCAGATACGCAGTATTTT.

This clone came up many times. This chain links TRBV7-9 with TRBJ2-7; perhaps TRBD1 as D (6 bases). Germline V gene data show CDR1 as SEHNR and CDR2 as FQNEAQ (reference sequence). The V gene lost 1 base and the J gene lost 9 bases, with 7 bases spanning the gap. This CDR3 contains 11 residues. The CDR3 spells CASSLEGGQYF. DNA for the CDR3: TGTGCCAGCAGCTTAGAAGGGGGGCAGTACTTC.

This rearrangement joins TRBV4-1 to TRBJ1-3, with 7 bases aligning to TRBD1. CDR1 and CDR2 (germline): MGHRA, YSYEKL. The CDR3 has 14 residues. J gave up 7 bases and V 8 bases, and 11 bases lay outside the gene matches. The CDR3, as DNA: TGCGCCAGCTCACTCGGGACAGACAGGAACACCATATATTTT. It specifies CASSLGTDRNTIYF.

V usage is TRBV5-1 and J usage is TRBJ2-7, with TRBD2 matching over 11 bases. CDR3 length: 19 residues. Germline loops: CDR1 SGHRS, CDR2 YFSETQ. Trimming cost V 3 bases and J 4 bases; bases outside gene matches: 18. This CDR3 reads CASSSWGGGAGTSGYEQYF. The DNA for the CDR3 is TGCGCCAGCAGCTCCTGGGGCGGCGGAGCCGGGACTAGCGGATACGAGCAGTACTTC.

This clone was counted once. The chain has TRBV9 and TRBJ2-7; tentatively, D is TRBD2 (5 bases). V dropped 2 bases and J dropped 4 bases, with 16 bases sitting between them. Germline loops: CDR1 SGDLS, CDR2 YYNGEE. CDR3 length equals 15 residues. The CDR3 DNA sequence: TGTGCCAGCAGCGTTGGACCGGGATCTGGGTACGAGCAGTACTTC. Translating gives CASSVGPGSGYEQYF.

The chain joins TRBV10-3 to TRBJ2-5; D is uncertain. This CDR3 contains 14 residues. CDR1 is ENHRY and CDR2 is SYGVKD in the germline V gene. V gave up 0 bases and J gave up 4 bases, with 9 bases separating them. The CDR3 spells CAISESGSIETQYF. DNA of the CDR3: TGTGCCATCAGTGAGTCTGGTAGCATAGAGACCCAGTACTTC.

J is TRBJ2-3 and V is TRBV11-2; 7 nucleotides match TRBD2. Trimming at V came to 3 bases and at J to 1 base, leaving 7 bases not matched to a gene. The length of the CDR3 is 16 residues. CDR1 is SGHAT and CDR2 is FQNNGV in the germline V gene. The DNA for the CDR3 is TGTGCCAGCAGCTTCGGGGAGGGCGGGCGCACAGATACGCAGTATTTT. The encoded protein is CASSFGEGGRTDTQYF. Full variable domain (rest looked up from reference TRBV11-2 and TRBJ2-3): EAGVAQSPRYKIIEKRQSVAFWCNPISGHATLYWYQQILGQGPKLLIQFQNNGVVDDSQLPKDRFSAERLKGVDSTLKIQPAKLEDSAVYLCASSFGEGGRTDTQYFGPGTRLTVL.

The gene calls are TRBV3-1 (or the pseudogene TRBV3-2) and TRBJ1-2; D is perhaps TRBD1 (5 bases). The CDR3 loop spans 12 amino acids. V dropped 3 bases and J dropped 7 bases, with 9 bases sitting between them. Germline lookup yields CDR1 LGHDT and CDR2 YNNKEL (reference sequence). CDR3 in DNA: TGTGCCAGCAGCCACAGGGCGGCTGGCTACACCTTC. Amino acids: CASSHRAAGYTF.

The chain is built from TRBV5-4 and TRBJ2-3; possibly TRBD2 for D (5 bases). Per the germline V gene, CDR1 is SGHNT and CDR2 is YYREEE (reference sequence). Trimming took 0 bases from V and 4 from J, leaving 12 bases between them. The CDR3 has 15 amino acids. The CDR3, as DNA: TGTGCCAGCAGCTTGGCCACGGGAAGGTCAGATACGCAGTATTTT. Its protein product is CASSLATGRSDTQYF.

The chain carries TRBV2 and TRBJ1-1, with TRBD1 identical over 7 bases. V shed 9 bases and J 5 bases; nucleotides not matched to a gene: 9. The CDR3 runs to 13 residues. In germline, CDR1 is SNHLY, CDR2 FYNNEI. CDR3 DNA: TGTGCCAGTAGAGACAGGGCGGGTACTGAAGCTTTCTTT. Translated, it gives CASRDRAGTEAFF.

The CDR3: CSVELGQGSYEQYF. CDR3 nucleotides: TGCAGCGTTGAGTTGGGACAGGGCTCCTACGAGCAGTACTTC. The chain has TRBV29-1 and TRBJ2-7, with 9 bases matching TRBD1. The trim removed 3 bases at V and 0 bases at J, leaving 3 bases unmatched. CDR3 size: 14 residues. Germline values: CDR1 SQVTM, CDR2 ANQGSEA.

This clone was counted once. This chain links TRBV5-1 with TRBJ1-1; 7 bases are shared with TRBD1. In germline, CDR1 is SGHRS, CDR2 YFSETQ. The CDR3 contains 14 residues. The junction had 8 bases not matched to a gene; V was cut back by 4 bases and J by 5 bases. The CDR3 DNA sequence: TGCGCCAGCAGCCTCAGGGGGGAAGGGACTGAAGCTTTCTTT. Amino acids: CASSLRGEGTEAFF.

The V and J genes are TRBV4-1 and TRBJ2-2; 11 nucleotides agree with TRBD2. The CDR3 runs to 16 residues. The J segment lost 5 bases and the V segment lost 3 bases, leaving 5 bases of the junction unmatched. Germline CDR1 reads MGHRA; CDR2 reads YSYEKL. The CDR3 sequence is CASSHSGGARTGELFF. CDR3 nucleotide sequence: TGCGCCAGCAGCCATAGCGGGGGGGCAAGAACCGGGGAGCTGTTTTTT.

This chain links TRBV27 with TRBJ1-1, with D perhaps TRBD1 (5 bases). The V gene's germline CDR1 is MNHEY and CDR2 SMNVEV (reference sequence). Trimming cost V 6 bases and J 1 base, with 9 bases left between them. The CDR3 sequence is 13 residues long. The CDR3: CASRKQENTEAFF. The CDR3, as DNA: TGTGCCAGCAGAAAACAGGAGAACACTGAAGCTTTCTTT.

The chain links TRBV7-6 to TRBJ2-2; TRBD1 might be the D (7 bases). In germline, CDR1 is SGHVS, CDR2 FNYEAQ. CDR3 length equals 17 residues. V gave up 3 bases and J gave up 1 base, with 15 bases separating them. Here the CDR3 DNA reads TGTGCCAGCAGCTTGTTTGTTCAGGGGGGGAACACCGGGGAGCTGTTTTTT. Translation gives CASSLFVQGGNTGELFF.

This chain links TRBV23-1 with TRBJ1-3; the D gene is possibly TRBD1 (5 bases). TRBV23-1 is placed among ORFs of uncertain function. The CDR3 totals 16 residues. V lost 4 bases to trimming and J lost 0 bases, with 13 bases between them. The CDR3 DNA reads as TGCGCCAGCAGTCCCATCCCAGGGTTCTCTGGAAACACCATATATTTT. It translates to CASSPIPGFSGNTIYF.

In regard to this clone: At one end the junction does not follow the germline gene, possibly because of a read error. The chain combines TRBV11-2 with TRBJ1-1; no clear D gene. The germline CDR1 and CDR2 sequences are SGHAT and FQNNGV. This CDR3 is 12 amino acids long. The CDR3 DNA sequence: TGTGCCAGCAGCTTAGATACCATTACAGCAACCTTT. As protein: CASSLDTITATF.